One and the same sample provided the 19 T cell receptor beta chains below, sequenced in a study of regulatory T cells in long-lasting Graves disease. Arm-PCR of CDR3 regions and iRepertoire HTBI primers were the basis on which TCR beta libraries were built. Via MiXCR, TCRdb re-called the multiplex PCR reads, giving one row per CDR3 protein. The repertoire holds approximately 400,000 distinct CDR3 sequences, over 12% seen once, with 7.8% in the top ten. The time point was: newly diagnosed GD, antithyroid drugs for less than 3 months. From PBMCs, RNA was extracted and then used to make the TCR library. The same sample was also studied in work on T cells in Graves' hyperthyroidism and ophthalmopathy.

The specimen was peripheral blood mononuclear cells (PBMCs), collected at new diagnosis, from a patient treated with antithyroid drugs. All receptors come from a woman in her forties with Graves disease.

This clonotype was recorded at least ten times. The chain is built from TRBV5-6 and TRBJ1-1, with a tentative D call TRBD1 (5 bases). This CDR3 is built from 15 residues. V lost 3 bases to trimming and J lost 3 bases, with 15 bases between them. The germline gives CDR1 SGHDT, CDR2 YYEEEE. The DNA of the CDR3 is TGTGCCAGCAGCTCGGAAGACAGCTTTCACACTGAAGCTTTCTTT. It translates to CASSSEDSFHTEAFF. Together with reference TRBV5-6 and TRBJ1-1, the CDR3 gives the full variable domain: DAGVTQSPTHLIKTRGQQVTLRCSPKSGHDTVSWYQQALGQGPQFIFQYYEEEERQRGNFPDRFSGHQFPNYSSELNVNALLLGDSALYLCASSSEDSFHTEAFFGQGTRLTVV.

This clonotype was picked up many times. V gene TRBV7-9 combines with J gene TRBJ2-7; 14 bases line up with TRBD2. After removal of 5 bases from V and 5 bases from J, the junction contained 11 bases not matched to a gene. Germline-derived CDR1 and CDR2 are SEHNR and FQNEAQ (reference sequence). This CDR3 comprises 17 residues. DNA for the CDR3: TGTGCCAGCAGCCCGACTAGCGGGAGGGCCGGGCTTCACGAGCAGTACTTC. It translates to CASSPTSGRAGLHEQYF.

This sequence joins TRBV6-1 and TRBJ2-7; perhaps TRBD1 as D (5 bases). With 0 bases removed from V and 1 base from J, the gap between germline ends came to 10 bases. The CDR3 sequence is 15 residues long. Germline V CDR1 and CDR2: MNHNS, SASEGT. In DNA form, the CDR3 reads TGTGCCAGCAGTGAAGCGCAGGGCAGATCCTACGAGCAGTACTTC. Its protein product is CASSEAQGRSYEQYF.

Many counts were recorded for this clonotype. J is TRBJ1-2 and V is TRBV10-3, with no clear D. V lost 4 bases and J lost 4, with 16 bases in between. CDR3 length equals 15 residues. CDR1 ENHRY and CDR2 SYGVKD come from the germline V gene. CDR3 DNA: TGTGCCATCAGTGTTGAGAACCCCACGGGCTATGGCTACACCTTC. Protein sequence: CAISVENPTGYGYTF.

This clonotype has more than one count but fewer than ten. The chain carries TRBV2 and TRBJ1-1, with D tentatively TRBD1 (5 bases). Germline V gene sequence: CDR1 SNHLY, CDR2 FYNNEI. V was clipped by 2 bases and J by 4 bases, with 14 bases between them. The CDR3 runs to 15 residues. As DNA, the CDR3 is TGTGCCAGCAGTGAAACCCCTTGGGGCGGCACTGAAGCTTTCTTT. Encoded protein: CASSETPWGGTEAFF.

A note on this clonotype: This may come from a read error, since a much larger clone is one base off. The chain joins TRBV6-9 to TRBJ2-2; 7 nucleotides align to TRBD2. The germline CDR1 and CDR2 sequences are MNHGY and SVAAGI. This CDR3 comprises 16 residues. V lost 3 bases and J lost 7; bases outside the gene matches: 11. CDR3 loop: CASSYSYAVAGGELFF. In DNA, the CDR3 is TGTGCCAGCAGTTACTCATATGCGGTAGCGGGCGGGGAGCTGTTTTTT.

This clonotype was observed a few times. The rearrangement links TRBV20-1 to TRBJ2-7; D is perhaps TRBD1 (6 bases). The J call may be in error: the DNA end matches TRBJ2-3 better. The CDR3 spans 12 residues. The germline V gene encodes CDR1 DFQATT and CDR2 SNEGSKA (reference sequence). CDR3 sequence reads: CSASVGGDTQYF. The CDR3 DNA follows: TGCAGTGCTAGTGTAGGGGGTGATACGCAGTATTTT.

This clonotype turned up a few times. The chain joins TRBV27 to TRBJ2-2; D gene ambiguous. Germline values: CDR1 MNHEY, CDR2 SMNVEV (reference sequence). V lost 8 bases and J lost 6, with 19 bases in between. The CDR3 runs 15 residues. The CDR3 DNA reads TGTGCCAGCCGCCACGAGACCTTAGAGGCCGGGGAGCTGTTTTTT. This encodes CASRHETLEAGELFF.

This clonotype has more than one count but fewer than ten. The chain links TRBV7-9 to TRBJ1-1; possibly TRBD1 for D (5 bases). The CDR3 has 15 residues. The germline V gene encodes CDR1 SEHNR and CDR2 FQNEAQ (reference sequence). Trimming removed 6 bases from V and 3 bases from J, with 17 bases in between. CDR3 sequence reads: CASSFPGGRDTEAFF. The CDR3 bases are TGTGCCAGCAGTTTCCCGGGTGGCAGGGACACTGAAGCTTTCTTT.

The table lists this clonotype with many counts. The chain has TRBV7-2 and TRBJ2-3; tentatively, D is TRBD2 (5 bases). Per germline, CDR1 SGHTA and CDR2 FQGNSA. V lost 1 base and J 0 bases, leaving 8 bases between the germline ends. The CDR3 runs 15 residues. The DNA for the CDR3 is TGTGCCAGCAGCTTAGGCGGGCCCAGCACAGATACGCAGTATTTT. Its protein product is CASSLGGPSTDTQYF.

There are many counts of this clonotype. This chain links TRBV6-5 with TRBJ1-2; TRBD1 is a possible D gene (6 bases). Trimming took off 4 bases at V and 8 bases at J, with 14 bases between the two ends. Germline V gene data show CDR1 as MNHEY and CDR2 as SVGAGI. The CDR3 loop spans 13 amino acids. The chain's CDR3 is CASSFGGAKGYTF. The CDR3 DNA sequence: TGTGCCAGCAGTTTTGGGGGGGCGAAGGGCTACACCTTC.

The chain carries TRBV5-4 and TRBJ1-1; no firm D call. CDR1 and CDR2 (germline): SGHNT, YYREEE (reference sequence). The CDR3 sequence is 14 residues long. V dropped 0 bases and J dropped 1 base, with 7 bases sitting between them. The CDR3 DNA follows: TGTGCCAGCAGCTTGGATCCACAGAACACTGAAGCTTTCTTT. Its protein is CASSLDPQNTEAFF.

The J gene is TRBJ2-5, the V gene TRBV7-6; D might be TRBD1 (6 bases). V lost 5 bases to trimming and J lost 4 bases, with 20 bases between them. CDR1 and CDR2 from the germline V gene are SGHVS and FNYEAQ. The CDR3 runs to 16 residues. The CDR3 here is CASSPLQGRRGETQYF. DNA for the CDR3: TGTGCCAGCAGCCCTCTACAGGGCCGGCGCGGAGAGACCCAGTACTTC.

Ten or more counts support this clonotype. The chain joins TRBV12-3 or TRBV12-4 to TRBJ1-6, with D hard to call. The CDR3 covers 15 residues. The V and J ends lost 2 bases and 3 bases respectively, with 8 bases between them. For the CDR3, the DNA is TGTGCCAGCAGTTTAAGGGTTGGCTATAATTCACCCCTCCACTTT. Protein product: CASSLRVGYNSPLHF.

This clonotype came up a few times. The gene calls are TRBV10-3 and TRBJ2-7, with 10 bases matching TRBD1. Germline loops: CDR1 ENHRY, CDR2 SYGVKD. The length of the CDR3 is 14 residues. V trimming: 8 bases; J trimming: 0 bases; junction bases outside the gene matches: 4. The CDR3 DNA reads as TGTGCCATCGCGGACAGGGGGAGCTCCTACGAGCAGTACTTC. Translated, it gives CAIADRGSSYEQYF.

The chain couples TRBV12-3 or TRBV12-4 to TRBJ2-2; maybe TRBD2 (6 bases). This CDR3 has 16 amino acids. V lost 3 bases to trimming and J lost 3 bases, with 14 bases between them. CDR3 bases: TGTGCCAGCAGTTTTAGCGGAGTTGGGGACACCGGGGAGCTGTTTTTT. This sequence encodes CASSFSGVGDTGELFF.

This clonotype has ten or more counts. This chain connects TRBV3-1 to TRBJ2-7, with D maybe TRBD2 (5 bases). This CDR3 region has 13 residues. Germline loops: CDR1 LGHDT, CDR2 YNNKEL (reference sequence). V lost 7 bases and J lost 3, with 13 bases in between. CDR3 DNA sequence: TGTGCCAGCACCCCCTCCGGGGTCTACGAGCAGTACTTC. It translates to CASTPSGVYEQYF.

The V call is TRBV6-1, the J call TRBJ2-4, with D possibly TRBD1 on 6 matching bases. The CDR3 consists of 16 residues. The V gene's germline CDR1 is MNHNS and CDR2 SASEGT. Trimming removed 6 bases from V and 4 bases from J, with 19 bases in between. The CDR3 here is CASSRPINGQKNIQYF. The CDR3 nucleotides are TGTGCCAGCAGCCGACCCATCAATGGACAGAAAAACATTCAGTACTTC.

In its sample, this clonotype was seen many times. The CDR3 loop reads CAWSTSGRGYQETQYF. The CDR3 DNA is TGTGCCTGGAGTACTAGCGGGAGGGGGTATCAAGAGACCCAGTACTTC. V gene TRBV30 combines with J gene TRBJ2-5; 13 nucleotides match TRBD2. After removal of 2 bases from V and 2 bases from J, the junction contained 5 bases not matched to a gene. The CDR3 is 16 amino acids. Germline values: CDR1 GTSNPN, CDR2 SVGIG (reference sequence).